The 11 T cell receptor beta chains below come from one sample, sequenced in a study of CD4 and CD8 cells across lung adenocarcinoma regions. MiXCR, run by TCRdb on the PCR reads, gives a single entry per CDR3 protein. This sample has around 20,000 distinct CDR3 sequences, with roughly half found just once. Sequenced material: CD8+ T cells from the center of a lung tumor. The receptors here all came from a female donor with lung adenocarcinoma. The CD4 and CD8 labels of this study may be unreliable.

The genes are TRBV6-1 and TRBJ2-1; TRBD1 aligns across 8 bases. In germline, CDR1 is MNHNS, CDR2 SASEGT. Trimming took 6 bases from V and 5 from J; bases not matched to a gene: 9. CDR3 length equals 15 residues. CDR3 in DNA: TGTGCCAGCAGCCAACGCAGGACAGGGAACAATGAGCAGTTCTTC. Translated: CASSQRRTGNNEQFF.

The sample holds a few counts of this clonotype. The V call is TRBV6-1, the J call TRBJ2-5; D is possibly TRBD2 (6 bases). The DNA end favors TRBJ2-7, so the J call may be wrong. The V gene's germline CDR1 is MNHNS and CDR2 SASEGT. This CDR3 is built from 13 residues. The chain's CDR3 is CASSEIVADEQYF. The CDR3 nucleotides read TGTGCCAGCAGTGAAATTGTAGCGGACGAGCAGTACTTC.

This clonotype appeared many times. The chain has TRBV6-1 and TRBJ2-1; TRBD1 might be the D (6 bases). CDR3 length: 13 residues. The ends were cut back, 4 bases at V and 10 bases at J, with 14 bases in the middle. Germline CDR1 is MNHNS and CDR2 is SASEGT. In DNA form, the CDR3 reads TGTGCCAGCAGTGCCACAGGGTACACGGAGCAGTTCTTC. This translates into CASSATGYTEQFF.

V is TRBV11-2 and J is TRBJ2-5; TRBD1 or TRBD2 may be the D gene (5 bases each). The V and J ends lost 5 bases and 7 bases respectively, with 17 bases between them. Germline-derived CDR1 and CDR2 are SGHAT and FQNNGV. This CDR3 comprises 14 residues. The CDR3 DNA sequence: TGTGCCAGCAGCGATCCGGGACGTTTATCGACCCAGTACTTC. Amino acids: CASSDPGRLSTQYF.

For this clonotype: The junction differs from germline at one of its ends, possibly a read error. V usage is TRBV6-1 and J usage is TRBJ2-3; D remains unclear. Judging by the DNA end, TRBJ2-7 fits better; the J call may be wrong. There are 15 residues in the CDR3. Germline CDR1 and CDR2: MNHNS and SASEGT. The CDR3 loop reads CSSESAMAATDMQYF. In DNA, the CDR3 is TGTTCCAGCGAATCGGCGATGGCGGCCACAGATATGCAGTACTTC.

As concerns this clonotype: Compared with germline, one end of the junction differs, possibly owing to a read error. The chain uses TRBV10-2 and TRBJ2-3; D possibly corresponds to TRBD2 (7 bases). The CDR3 runs to 14 residues. From germline, CDR1 is WSHSY and CDR2 SAAADI. CDR3 in amino acids: CAGSGSGEGDTQYF. DNA of the CDR3: TGCGCGGGCAGCGGAAGCGGGGAGGGGGATACGCAGTATTTC.

The chain couples TRBV6-1 to TRBJ2-7, with 13 positions matching TRBD2. V was pared by 8 bases and J by 4 bases, with 5 bases of the junction left unmatched. The V gene's germline CDR1 is MNHNS and CDR2 SASEGT. The CDR3 consists of 14 residues. The CDR3 spells CASGVTSGGYEQYF. The CDR3 nucleotides are TGTGCCAGCGGAGTGACTAGCGGGGGGTACGAGCAGTACTTC.

The chain combines TRBV6-1 with TRBJ1-2, with D possibly matching TRBD1 (5 bases). CDR1 is MNHNS and CDR2 is SASEGT in the germline V gene. This CDR3 spans 13 amino acids. V lost 6 bases to trimming and J lost 4 bases, with 12 bases between them. The CDR3 loop reads CASSPGTVYGYTF. The DNA for the CDR3 is TGTGCCAGCAGCCCCGGGACCGTCTATGGCTACACCTTC.

The V call is TRBV7-2, the J call TRBJ2-1, with 9 bases matching TRBD2. Unmatched junction bases numbered 8, after V lost 8 bases and J lost 3 bases. The CDR3 is 15 amino acids. Germline lookup yields CDR1 SGHTA and CDR2 FQGNSA. In nucleotides, the CDR3 is TGTGCCAGCTCCCGGGCGACTAGCGGCTACAATGAGCAGTTCTTC. Its protein is CASSRATSGYNEQFF.

Worth noting for this clonotype: One end of the junction fails to match germline, which may point to a read error. The chain carries TRBV5-3 and TRBJ2-3; tentatively, D is TRBD1 (5 bases). TRBV5-3 is an ORF, with its function uncertain. The CDR3 length is 14 residues. CDR3 amino acids: CGSRVSRAKDTQYF. Written as DNA, the CDR3 is TGCGGCAGCAGGGTGTCGCGAGCCAAAGATACGCAGTACTTT.

This clonotype was recorded a few times. The rearrangement uses TRBV7-6 and TRBJ2-3; the D is unclear. V lost 0 bases and J 7 bases, leaving 5 bases between the germline ends. The CDR3 spans 12 residues. Germline lookup yields CDR1 SGHVS and CDR2 FNYEAQ. Here the CDR3 DNA reads TGTGCCAGCAGCTTAGCGGAGAATACGCAGTATTTT. Its translation: CASSLAENTQYF.